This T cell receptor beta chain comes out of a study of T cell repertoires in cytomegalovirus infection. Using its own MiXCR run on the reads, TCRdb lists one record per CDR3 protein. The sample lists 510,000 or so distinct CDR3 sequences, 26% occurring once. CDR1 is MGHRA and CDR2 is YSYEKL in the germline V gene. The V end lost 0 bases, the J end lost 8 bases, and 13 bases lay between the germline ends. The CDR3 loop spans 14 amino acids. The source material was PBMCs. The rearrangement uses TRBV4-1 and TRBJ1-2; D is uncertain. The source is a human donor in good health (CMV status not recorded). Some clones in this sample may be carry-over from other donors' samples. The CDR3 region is CASSQEWGTRGYTF. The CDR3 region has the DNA TGCGCCAGCAGCCAAGAGTGGGGAACAAGAGGCTACACCTTC.